The present T cell receptor (beta chain) was sequenced within a study of CD8 T cells in Susac syndrome. cDNA came from approximately 0.5 to 1 ug RNA primed by random hexamers. One entry per CDR3 protein, called by TCRdb with MiXCR from the immunoSEQ multiplex PCR reads. Altogether approximately 120,000 distinct CDR3 sequences are present, 85% to 95% being singletons, with the ten largest covering 0.12%. J gave up 6 bases and V 3 bases, and 8 bases lay outside the gene matches. In germline, CDR1 is SGHVS, CDR2 FNYEAQ. CDR3 length: 16 amino acids. J is TRBJ2-2 and V is TRBV7-6; 9 bases line up with TRBD2. Sequencing was performed on CD8+ T cells from PBMCs. The clonotype originates from a human donor in good health. The CDR3 DNA sequence: TGTGCCAGCAGCTTTAGTAGCGGGAGTCTGGCCGGGGAGCTGTTTTTT. Encoded protein: CASSFSSGSLAGELFF.